These 32 T cell receptor beta chains originate from one sample sequenced in a study of blood T cell repertoires in COVID-19. The repertoire was sequenced with immunoSEQ multiplex PCR; TCRdb's copy has only in-frame clones and lacks some. The profile shows roughly 200,000 clones, 75% to 90% of them singletons. Material for sequencing was PBMCs or T cells enriched from blood (not recorded which). These receptors all stem from a young man who had recovered from COVID-19.

CDR3 coding DNA: TGTGCCAGCAGCCAGACTAGCGGCCAAGAGACCCAGTACTTC. Encoded protein: CASSQTSGQETQYF. The chain employs TRBV3-1 (or the pseudogene TRBV3-2) and TRBJ2-5; 9 bases are a match to TRBD2. There are 14 residues in the CDR3. After removal of 3 bases from V and 1 base from J, the junction contained 0 bases not matched to a gene. The germline CDR1 and CDR2 sequences are LGHDT and YNNKEL (reference sequence).

V is TRBV15 and J is TRBJ1-5, with D maybe TRBD1 (6 bases). The CDR3 is 14 amino acids. The V gene's germline CDR1 is LNHNV and CDR2 YYDKDF (reference sequence). Trimming pared 0 bases from V and 7 bases from J, leaving 10 bases between. The chain's CDR3 is CATSREKTGQPQHF. CDR3 DNA: TGTGCCACCAGCAGAGAGAAGACAGGCCAGCCCCAGCATTTT. Drawing the rest from reference TRBV15 and TRBJ1-5, the complete variable domain is DAMVIQNPRYQVTQFGKPVTLSCSQTLNHNVMYWYQQKSSQAPKLLFHYYDKDFNNEADTPDNFQSRRPNTSFCFLDIRSPGLGDTAMYLCATSREKTGQPQHFGDGTRLSIL.

J is TRBJ2-2 and V is TRBV4-2; TRBD2 agrees at 8 bases. Germline values: CDR1 LGHNA, CDR2 YNFKEQ. The CDR3 runs 18 residues. Trimming removed 2 bases from V and 3 bases from J; junction bases left unmatched: 11. CDR3 in DNA: TGTGCCAGCAGCCAAAAGTTACGGGGGGGGCCTGACACCGGGGAGCTGTTTTTT. Amino acids: CASSQKLRGGPDTGELFF.

This chain joins TRBV6-2 or TRBV6-3 and TRBJ1-5; a possible D gene is TRBD1 (6 bases). Germline V CDR1 and CDR2: MNHEY, SVGEGT. The CDR3 is 15 amino acids. V was shortened by 6 bases and J by 6 bases, with 18 bases between the two germline ends. CDR3 residues: CASSRTGLRFQPQHF. The CDR3 bases are TGTGCCAGCAGCCGCACAGGGTTGAGATTTCAGCCCCAGCATTTT.

The genes are TRBV28 and TRBJ2-7; 12 bases map to TRBD2. With V trimmed by 8 bases and J by 3 bases, 8 bases remained unmatched. CDR3 size: 15 residues. In germline, CDR1 is MDHEN, CDR2 SYDVKM. In nucleotides, the CDR3 is TGTGCCAGCGGTCTAGCGGGAGGGCCGGACTACGAGCAGTACTTC. The encoded protein is CASGLAGGPDYEQYF.

The rearrangement uses TRBV7-2 and TRBJ2-7; 9 bases are shared with TRBD2. The CDR3 is 13 residues long. V shed 7 bases and J 4 bases; nucleotides not matched to a gene: 5. CDR1 is SGHTA and CDR2 is FQGNSA in the germline V gene. CDR3 loop: CASKTSGVYEQYF. The CDR3 bases are TGTGCCAGCAAGACTAGCGGAGTTTACGAGCAGTACTTC.

In its sample, this clone was seen once. J is TRBJ2-2 and V is TRBV5-8; D perhaps matches TRBD1 (5 bases). V was pared by 1 base and J by 2 bases, with 15 bases between. CDR1 is SGHTS, CDR2 YDEGEE, per germline. This CDR3 spans 17 amino acids. Here the CDR3 DNA reads TGTGCCAGCAGCTTGATCTCCCTCTGGGGCAACACCGGGGAGCTGTTTTTT. It codes for CASSLISLWGNTGELFF.

The chain links TRBV10-3 to TRBJ1-5; 10 bases are shared with TRBD1. The CDR3 runs to 17 residues. Looked up from germline, CDR1 is ENHRY and CDR2 is SYGVKD. V lost 5 bases, J lost 0 bases, and 7 bases stayed unmatched. CDR3: CAISPTGTGDSNQPQHF. The CDR3 DNA is TGTGCCATCAGTCCGACCGGGACAGGGGATAGCAATCAGCCCCAGCATTTT.

The V gene is TRBV7-2, the J gene TRBJ1-2; the match to TRBD1 covers 7 bases. Germline trimming cut 2 bases from V and 4 bases from J; bases unmatched to any gene: 10. There are 16 residues in the CDR3. Looked up from germline, CDR1 is SGHTA and CDR2 is FQGNSA. The CDR3 bases are TGTGCCAGCAGCTTAAACAGGGGTGTTACCGGCTATGGCTACACCTTC. Residues: CASSLNRGVTGYGYTF.

This chain uses TRBV18 with TRBJ1-1, with TRBD1 as a possible D gene (5 bases). Germline assignment: CDR1 KGHSH and CDR2 LQKENI. Trimming took 2 bases from V and 1 from J, leaving 8 bases between them. The CDR3 covers 14 residues. CDR3 protein: CASSPGGANTEAFF. Written as DNA, the CDR3 is TGTGCCAGCTCACCAGGTGGGGCGAACACTGAAGCTTTCTTT.

The rearrangement links TRBV29-1 to TRBJ2-7; D is perhaps TRBD1 (6 bases). Germline-derived CDR1 and CDR2 are SQVTM and ANQGSEA. Trimming removed 0 bases from V and 0 bases from J, with 9 bases in between. This CDR3 spans 14 amino acids. CDR3 DNA sequence: TGCAGCGTTGAAGATCGGACAGTCTCCTACGAGCAGTACTTC. Its protein product is CSVEDRTVSYEQYF.

This chain joins TRBV6-1 and TRBJ2-3, with no clear D. V lost 1 base to trimming and J lost 6 bases, with 8 bases between them. The CDR3 contains 13 residues. Germline CDR1 reads MNHNS; CDR2 reads SASEGT. The CDR3 DNA follows: TGTGCCAGCAGTGAAGTGCAGGATGATACGCAGTATTTT. Translation: CASSEVQDDTQYF.

V usage is TRBV7-2 and J usage is TRBJ1-4; 8 positions agree with TRBD1. Germline trimming cut 0 bases from V and 11 bases from J; bases unmatched to any gene: 11. The CDR3 sequence is 16 residues long. Germline V gene lookup returns CDR1 SGHTA and CDR2 FQGNSA. This CDR3 reads CASSLAPRTGTEKLFF. DNA of the CDR3: TGTGCCAGCAGCTTAGCCCCCCGGACAGGGACCGAGAAACTGTTTTTT.

The V call is TRBV12-3 or TRBV12-4, the J call TRBJ2-1; 7 bases map to TRBD2. J gave up 5 bases and V 5 bases, and 3 bases lay outside the gene matches. The CDR3 extends over 13 amino acids. This CDR3 is CASSGGSNNEQFF. The CDR3 nucleotides read TGTGCCAGCAGTGGCGGGAGTAACAATGAGCAGTTCTTC.

V is TRBV11-2 and J is TRBJ2-3; 9 bases align to TRBD2. Germline V gene lookup returns CDR1 SGHAT and CDR2 FQNNGV. The CDR3 contains 16 residues. After removal of 4 bases from V and 5 bases from J, the junction contained 10 bases not matched to a gene. The CDR3 region has the DNA TGTGCCAGCAGCTCGACCTTGGGAGCGGGGGGAGATACGCAGTATTTT. This sequence encodes CASSSTLGAGGDTQYF.

This chain connects TRBV14 to TRBJ2-7, with 9 nucleotides matching TRBD2. Per germline, CDR1 SGHDN and CDR2 FVKESK. Trimming cost V 5 bases and J 6 bases; bases outside gene matches: 17. CDR3 size: 17 residues. Here the CDR3 DNA reads TGTGCCAGCAGCAAGTGGGTACCCAGGGCGGGAGGGCCCGAGCAGTACTTC. It is translated as CASSKWVPRAGGPEQYF. Full variable domain (rest looked up from reference TRBV14 and TRBJ2-7): EAGVTQFPSHSVIEKGQTVTLRCDPISGHDNLYWYRRVMGKEIKFLLHFVKESKQDESGMPNNRFLAERTGGTYSTLKVQPAELEDSGVYFCASSKWVPRAGGPEQYFGPGTRLTVT.

V is TRBV18 and J is TRBJ2-3; 12 bases align to TRBD2. CDR3 length equals 16 residues. Germline V CDR1 and CDR2: KGHSH, LQKENI. Losses at the gene ends were 6 bases for V and 5 bases for J; bases not matched to a gene: 9. The DNA for the CDR3 is TGTGCCAGCTCTCCCGGCCTAGCGGGGGGGCGAGATACGCAGTATTTT. It yields the protein CASSPGLAGGRDTQYF. Based on the CDR3 plus reference TRBV18 and TRBJ2-3, the full variable domain is NAGVMQNPRHLVRRRGQEARLRCSPMKGHSHVYWYRQLPEEGLKFMVYLQKENIIDESGMPKERFSAEFPKEGPSILRIQQVVRGDSAAYFCASSPGLAGGRDTQYFGPGTRLTVL.

This chain uses TRBV15 with TRBJ1-2, with TRBD1 matching over 7 bases. Germline trimming cut 2 bases from V and 0 bases from J; bases unmatched to any gene: 9. Per the germline V gene, CDR1 is LNHNV and CDR2 is YYDKDF (reference sequence). CDR3 length: 17 residues. The CDR3: CATSRRKGTVTNYGYTF. The CDR3 DNA reads as TGTGCCACCAGCAGAAGGAAGGGGACAGTAACTAACTATGGCTACACCTTC.

The chain is built from TRBV30 and TRBJ2-2, with D maybe TRBD2 (5 bases). V was pared by 4 bases and J by 4 bases, with 16 bases between. Germline V gene lookup returns CDR1 GTSNPN and CDR2 SVGIG (reference sequence). The CDR3 covers 15 residues. DNA of the CDR3: TGTGCCTGGACCGGGGTCCAGGTGCGCACCGGGGAGCTGTTTTTT. It specifies CAWTGVQVRTGELFF.

V and J are TRBV30 and TRBJ2-7; 7 bases match TRBD1. V shed 2 bases and J 6 bases; nucleotides not matched to a gene: 4. Germline CDR1 and CDR2: GTSNPN and SVGIG (reference sequence). This CDR3 comprises 12 residues. CDR3 DNA: TGTGCCTGGAGTTCGACAGGGTTCGAGCAGTACTTC. It is translated as CAWSSTGFEQYF.

The rearrangement joins TRBV4-1 to TRBJ1-2, with a tentative D call TRBD1 (5 bases). The CDR3 has 16 residues. Germline CDR1 and CDR2: MGHRA and YSYEKL. Trimming left V 1 base short and J 0 bases short, with 12 bases between. CDR3 amino acids: CASSQGETGTNYGYTF. In DNA form, the CDR3 reads TGCGCCAGCAGCCAAGGGGAAACAGGAACTAACTATGGCTACACCTTC.

The chain uses TRBV19 and TRBJ1-5; D might be TRBD1 (6 bases). The CDR3 has 14 residues. CDR1 is LNHDA, CDR2 SQIVND, per germline (reference sequence). Trimming pared 6 bases from V and 5 bases from J, leaving 14 bases between. For the CDR3, the DNA is TGTGCCAGTAGCTTGCACGGGACACATCAGCCCCAGCATTTT. Translated: CASSLHGTHQPQHF.

The chain uses TRBV2 and TRBJ2-6, with D unresolved. V lost 0 bases, J lost 4 bases, and 22 bases lay in between. The CDR3 length is 20 residues. CDR1 and CDR2 from the germline V gene are SNHLY and FYNNEI. The CDR3 nucleotides are TGTGCCAGCAGTGAAGCGACCTTTAGCATTGACGGTCTGGGGGCCAACGTCCTGACTTTC. Its translation is CASSEATFSIDGLGANVLTF.

In this sample, this clone turned up once. This chain connects TRBV24-1 to TRBJ2-3; tentatively, D is TRBD2 (5 bases). In germline, CDR1 is KGHDR, CDR2 SFDVKD. CDR3 length: 15 residues. Trimming stripped 0 bases from V and 3 bases from J, with 9 bases between. The CDR3 nucleotides read TGTGCCACCAGTGATTTGGGTTGGGAGACAGATACGCAGTATTTT. Translation gives CATSDLGWETDTQYF.

The rearrangement joins TRBV28 to TRBJ1-1, with 11 bases lining up with TRBD1. The J segment lost 4 bases and the V segment lost 1 base, leaving 2 bases of the junction unmatched. The CDR3 has 15 amino acids. The germline V gene has CDR1 MDHEN and CDR2 SYDVKM. In nucleotides, the CDR3 is TGTGCCAGCAGTTTATTCGGGACAGGGGGCACTGAAGCTTTCTTT. It specifies CASSLFGTGGTEAFF.

The V gene is TRBV12-3 or TRBV12-4, the J gene TRBJ1-2, with D unclear. The CDR3 covers 12 residues. Trimming took off 6 bases at V and 2 bases at J, with 7 bases between the two ends. The chain's CDR3 is CASRTQNYGYTF. The CDR3, as DNA: TGTGCCAGCAGAACACAGAACTATGGCTACACCTTC.

This chain uses TRBV14 with TRBJ2-1; D gene ambiguous. Germline V gives CDR1 SGHDN, CDR2 FVKESK. This CDR3 region has 13 residues. V gave up 0 bases and J gave up 2 bases, with 2 bases separating them. DNA of the CDR3: TGTGCCAGCAGCCAAGACACCTACAATGAGCAGTTCTTC. Amino acids: CASSQDTYNEQFF. The full variable domain, rest sourced from reference TRBV14 and TRBJ2-1, is EAGVTQFPSHSVIEKGQTVTLRCDPISGHDNLYWYRRVMGKEIKFLLHFVKESKQDESGMPNNRFLAERTGGTYSTLKVQPAELEDSGVYFCASSQDTYNEQFFGPGTRLTVL.

The chain links TRBV28 to TRBJ1-2, with D maybe TRBD1 (6 bases). The length of the CDR3 is 14 residues. The germline V gene has CDR1 MDHEN and CDR2 SYDVKM. V gave up 2 bases and J gave up 2 bases, with 9 bases separating them. CDR3 sequence: CASSLLTGNYGYTF. The DNA for the CDR3 is TGTGCCAGCAGTTTACTAACAGGGAACTATGGCTACACCTTC.

This clone came up once. This rearrangement joins TRBV28 to TRBJ1-2, with TRBD1 matching over 7 bases. The ends lost 6 bases at V and 4 bases at J; junction bases unmatched: 8. This CDR3 contains 14 residues. The germline gives CDR1 MDHEN, CDR2 SYDVKM. The CDR3 region is CASRTGQMVYGYTF. DNA of the CDR3: TGTGCCAGCAGGACGGGACAGATGGTCTATGGCTACACCTTC.

This chain joins TRBV6-2 or TRBV6-3 and TRBJ2-5; no firm D call. Germline CDR1 MNHEY, CDR2 SVGEGT. Trimming shortened V by 1 base and J by 1 base, and 19 bases separated the two germline ends. The CDR3 length is 18 residues. Here the CDR3 reads CASSYLLIDTKFQETQYF. Written as DNA, the CDR3 is TGTGCCAGCAGTTACTTGCTGATAGACACGAAATTCCAAGAGACCCAGTACTTC.

The J gene is TRBJ1-2, the V gene TRBV29-1; maybe TRBD1 (6 bases). This CDR3 has 13 amino acids. V was shortened by 5 bases and J by 2 bases, with 12 bases between the two germline ends. From germline, CDR1 is SQVTM and CDR2 ANQGSEA. CDR3 in DNA: TGCAGCGTTAAAGCGGGGGGCAACTATGGCTACACCTTC. Translating it yields CSVKAGGNYGYTF.

The V gene is TRBV28, the J gene TRBJ2-1, with TRBD2 identical over 7 bases. The germline CDR1 and CDR2 sequences are MDHEN and SYDVKM. The CDR3 has 16 amino acids. J gave up 2 bases and V 4 bases, and 8 bases lay outside the gene matches. The DNA for the CDR3 is TGTGCCAGCAGTTGGAGCGGGAAGGAAACCTACAATGAGCAGTTCTTC. This encodes CASSWSGKETYNEQFF.